A single sample gave rise to the 17 T cell receptor beta chains below, sequenced in a study of PD-1 blockade in mismatch repair-deficient tumors. Libraries were prepared by immunoSEQ multiplex PCR; TCRdb keeps only in-frame clonotypes and omits some of them. The sample gives about 120,000 clones, roughly 86% of which show up once; over 9.5% is in the top ten. The sequences come from peripheral blood, collected approximately 71 weeks after starting pembrolizumab. These receptors all stem from an adult with mismatch repair-deficient cancer.

The gene calls are TRBV4-1 and TRBJ2-1; either TRBD1 or TRBD2 may fit D (5 bases each). The CDR3 loop spans 15 amino acids. V gave up 2 bases and J gave up 5 bases, with 13 bases separating them. The germline CDR1 and CDR2 sequences are MGHRA and YSYEKL. The CDR3 reads CASSQIQGGHNEQFF. The CDR3 coding sequence is TGCGCCAGCAGCCAAATCCAGGGCGGGCACAATGAGCAGTTCTTC.

There are a few counts of this clone. This chain uses TRBV15 with TRBJ2-5; tentatively, D is TRBD1 (6 bases). Germline values: CDR1 LNHNV, CDR2 YYDKDF (reference sequence). The CDR3 extends over 14 amino acids. V was trimmed by 0 bases and J by 2 bases, leaving 7 bases between them. The CDR3 DNA is TGTGCCACCAGCAGAGAGGGGGCTCAAGAGACCCAGTACTTC. It yields the protein CATSREGAQETQYF.

The J gene is TRBJ1-1, the V gene TRBV27; 7 bases line up with TRBD1. After removal of 8 bases from V and 3 bases from J, the junction contained 12 bases not matched to a gene. CDR3 length equals 15 residues. The germline V gene has CDR1 MNHEY and CDR2 SMNVEV (reference sequence). CDR3 in amino acids: CASRPGQKSHTEAFF. As DNA, the CDR3 is TGTGCCAGCCGACCGGGACAGAAAAGTCACACTGAAGCTTTCTTT.

The chain carries TRBV7-3 and TRBJ1-1; possible D gene TRBD1, 6 bases. This CDR3 spans 15 amino acids. Between the trimmed V and J ends, which lost 1 base and 2 bases, there was a span of 11 bases. Germline V CDR1 and CDR2: SGHTA, FQGTGA. In DNA, the CDR3 is TGTGCCAGCAGCTTAAATCCAGGGGAAAACACTGAAGCTTTCTTT. It translates to CASSLNPGENTEAFF.

This sequence joins TRBV5-1 and TRBJ1-4; no definite D call. The CDR3 has 14 residues. Trimming cost V 1 base and J 6 bases, with 10 bases left between them. CDR1 SGHRS and CDR2 YFSETQ come from the germline V gene. The CDR3 DNA follows: TGCGCCAGCAGCTTGCGCCTTCCCGATGAAAAACTGTTTTTT. Protein product: CASSLRLPDEKLFF.

This chain connects TRBV5-4 to TRBJ2-1; D remains ambiguous. CDR1 is SGHNT and CDR2 is YYREEE in the germline V gene (reference sequence). V lost 2 bases and J lost 7, with 10 bases in between. The CDR3 consists of 13 residues. CDR3 nucleotide sequence: TGTGCCAGCAGCTTAAAAAGGGCTAATGAGCAGTTCTTC. Translating gives CASSLKRANEQFF.

The chain is built from TRBV13 and TRBJ2-2; 8 positions agree with TRBD2. Germline V gene sequence: CDR1 PRHDT, CDR2 FYEKMQ (reference sequence). The CDR3 loop spans 16 amino acids. With V trimmed by 2 bases and J by 7 bases, 9 bases remained unmatched. The CDR3 sequence: CASSLLRSGSVGELFF. CDR3 DNA sequence: TGTGCCAGCAGCTTACTACGGAGCGGGAGCGTCGGGGAGCTGTTTTTT.

The V call is TRBV27, the J call TRBJ2-7; 10 bases map to TRBD2. This CDR3 has 13 amino acids. V was clipped by 4 bases and J by 7 bases; unmatched bases: 4. From germline, CDR1 is MNHEY and CDR2 SMNVEV (reference sequence). The CDR3 loop reads CASSSWTSGEQYF. The CDR3 DNA reads TGTGCCAGCAGTTCCTGGACTAGCGGTGAGCAGTACTTC.

The CDR3 region is CASSFSSGTEYGYTF. CDR3 sequence (DNA): TGTGCCAGCAGTTTTTCTTCAGGGACAGAATATGGCTACACCTTC. The rearrangement links TRBV6-6 to TRBJ1-2, with 7 nucleotides matching TRBD1. J was trimmed by 5 bases and V by 4 bases; bases with no gene match: 10. CDR3 length: 15 amino acids. Germline CDR1 and CDR2: MNHNY and SVGAGI (reference sequence).

The chain is built from TRBV19 and TRBJ1-1, with D tentatively TRBD1 (6 bases). Germline V gene data show CDR1 as LNHDA and CDR2 as SQIVND (reference sequence). Trimming took off 8 bases at V and 4 bases at J, with 11 bases between the two ends. There are 12 residues in the CDR3. The CDR3 DNA is TGTGCCAGTTGTCAGGGGATCACTGAAGCTTTCTTT. Amino acid sequence: CASCQGITEAFF.

V usage is TRBV6-1 and J usage is TRBJ2-2, with D perhaps matching TRBD1 (5 bases). Trimming removed 6 bases at V and 5 bases at J, with 13 bases between. CDR3 length: 14 amino acids. In germline, CDR1 is MNHNS, CDR2 SASEGT. Here the CDR3 DNA reads TGTGCCAGCAGGCTCAGGGCTAGGACCGGGGAGCTGTTTTTT. Translated, it gives CASRLRARTGELFF.

CDR3 sequence (DNA): TGCGCCAGCAGCCCCATCTCGGGCACCGGGGAGCTGTTTTTT. It codes for CASSPISGTGELFF. The rearrangement uses TRBV4-1 and TRBJ2-2, with D unclear. From germline, CDR1 is MGHRA and CDR2 YSYEKL. V dropped 4 bases and J dropped 4 bases, with 10 bases sitting between them. The CDR3 extends over 14 amino acids.

This chain connects TRBV30 to TRBJ2-5; D ambiguous. In germline, CDR1 is GTSNPN, CDR2 SVGIG (reference sequence). The CDR3 covers 12 residues. The V end was cut by 2 bases, the J end by 0 bases, with 4 bases between. CDR3 coding DNA: TGTGCCTGGAGTTCGTACCAAGAGACCCAGTACTTC. Its translation: CAWSSYQETQYF.

For the CDR3, the DNA is TGTGCCAGCAGCTTAGTCGTCTCCCAGCGGGGGTACAATGAGCAGTTCTTC. Its translation: CASSLVVSQRGYNEQFF. The rearrangement joins TRBV11-2 to TRBJ2-1; the match to TRBD2 covers 8 bases. The CDR3 extends over 17 amino acids. CDR1 and CDR2 (germline): SGHAT, FQNNGV. Trimming took 1 base from V and 4 from J; bases not matched to a gene: 9.

The chain has TRBV5-1 and TRBJ2-2, with D perhaps matching TRBD1 (5 bases). Trimming took off 2 bases at V and 4 bases at J, with 15 bases between the two ends. Per the germline V gene, CDR1 is SGHRS and CDR2 is YFSETQ. There are 16 residues in the CDR3. The chain's CDR3 is CASSFSKDKPTGELFF. The CDR3 DNA is TGCGCCAGCAGCTTTTCCAAGGACAAACCCACCGGGGAGCTGTTTTTT.

This chain uses TRBV4-3 with TRBJ1-1; 8 bases align to TRBD1. The length of the CDR3 is 16 residues. Germline V gene lookup returns CDR1 LGHNA and CDR2 YSLEER. With V trimmed by 3 bases and J by 0 bases, 6 bases remained unmatched. CDR3 nucleotides: TGCGCCAGCAGCCACGGGACAGGACACATGAACACTGAAGCTTTCTTT. It encodes CASSHGTGHMNTEAFF.

Concerning this clone: This same CDR3 is encoded by further DNA sequences in the sample. This sequence joins TRBV9 and TRBJ2-7; unclear D gene. The CDR3 loop spans 13 amino acids. Germline-derived CDR1 and CDR2 are SGDLS and YYNGEE. Trimming removed 0 bases at V and 3 bases at J, with 7 bases between. The CDR3 nucleotides are TGTGCCAGCAGCGTAGGGGGAAGCTACGAGCAGTACTTC. Translation gives CASSVGGSYEQYF.